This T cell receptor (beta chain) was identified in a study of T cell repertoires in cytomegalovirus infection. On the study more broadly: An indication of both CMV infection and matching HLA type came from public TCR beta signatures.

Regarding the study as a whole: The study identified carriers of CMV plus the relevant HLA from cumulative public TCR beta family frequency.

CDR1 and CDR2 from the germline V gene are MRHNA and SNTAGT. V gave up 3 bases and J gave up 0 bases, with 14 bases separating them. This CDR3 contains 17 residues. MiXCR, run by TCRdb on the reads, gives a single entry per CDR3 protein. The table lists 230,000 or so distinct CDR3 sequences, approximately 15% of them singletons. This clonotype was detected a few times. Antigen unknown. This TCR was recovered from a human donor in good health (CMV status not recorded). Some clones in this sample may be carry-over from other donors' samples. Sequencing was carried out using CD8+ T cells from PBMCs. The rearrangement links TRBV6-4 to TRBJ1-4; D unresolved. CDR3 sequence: CASSDLTERPTNEKLFF. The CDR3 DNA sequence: TGTGCCAGCAGTGATTTAACAGAGAGACCAACTAATGAAAAACTGTTTTTT.